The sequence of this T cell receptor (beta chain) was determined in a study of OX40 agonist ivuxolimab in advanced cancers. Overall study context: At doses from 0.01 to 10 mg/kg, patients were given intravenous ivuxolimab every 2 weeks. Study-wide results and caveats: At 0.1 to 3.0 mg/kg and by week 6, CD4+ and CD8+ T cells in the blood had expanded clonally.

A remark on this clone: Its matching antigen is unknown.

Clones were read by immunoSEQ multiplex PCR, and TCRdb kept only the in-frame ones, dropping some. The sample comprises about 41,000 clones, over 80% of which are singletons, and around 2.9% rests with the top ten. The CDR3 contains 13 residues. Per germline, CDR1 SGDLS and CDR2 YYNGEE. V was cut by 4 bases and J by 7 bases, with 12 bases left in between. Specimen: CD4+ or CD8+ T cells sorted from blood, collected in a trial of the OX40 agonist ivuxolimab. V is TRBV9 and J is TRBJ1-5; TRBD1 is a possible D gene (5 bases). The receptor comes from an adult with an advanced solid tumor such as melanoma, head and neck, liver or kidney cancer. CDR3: CASSPGHSQPQHF. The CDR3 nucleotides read TGTGCCAGCAGCCCCGGACATTCACAGCCCCAGCATTTT.